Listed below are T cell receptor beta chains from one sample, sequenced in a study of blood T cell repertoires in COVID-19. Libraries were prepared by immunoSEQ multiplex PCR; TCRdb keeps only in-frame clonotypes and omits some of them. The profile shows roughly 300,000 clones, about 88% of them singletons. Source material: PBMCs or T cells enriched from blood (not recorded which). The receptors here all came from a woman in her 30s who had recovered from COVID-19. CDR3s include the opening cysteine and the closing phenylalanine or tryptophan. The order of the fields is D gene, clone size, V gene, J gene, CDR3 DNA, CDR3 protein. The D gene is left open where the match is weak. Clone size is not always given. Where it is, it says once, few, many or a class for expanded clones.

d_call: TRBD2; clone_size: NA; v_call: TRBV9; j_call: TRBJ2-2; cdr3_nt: TGTGCCAGCAGCGTACCCCTACTAGCGGGGGGCCCAGTATCGAACACCGGGGAGCTGTTTTTT; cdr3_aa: CASSVPLLAGGPVSNTGELFF
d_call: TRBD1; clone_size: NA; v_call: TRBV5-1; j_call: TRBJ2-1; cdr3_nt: TGCGCCAGCAGTGGGACAGGGAAGGATAATGAGCAGTTCTTC; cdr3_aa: CASSGTGKDNEQFF
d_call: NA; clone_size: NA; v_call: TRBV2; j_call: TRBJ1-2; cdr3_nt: TGTGCCAGCCAAGAAGGGGCTGGGGGCTACACCTTC; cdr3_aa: CASQEGAGGYTF
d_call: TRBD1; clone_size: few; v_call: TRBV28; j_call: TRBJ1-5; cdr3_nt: TGTGCCAGCGGGACAGGGTATCAGCCCCAGCATTTT; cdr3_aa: CASGTGYQPQHF
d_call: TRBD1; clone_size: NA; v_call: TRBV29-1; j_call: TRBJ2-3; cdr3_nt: TGCAGCGCCACTGGGACAGGGGAACAAGATACGCAGTATTTT; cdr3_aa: CSATGTGEQDTQYF
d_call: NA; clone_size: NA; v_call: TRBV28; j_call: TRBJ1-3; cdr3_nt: TGTGCCAGTGGAAGACCTGGACAGACACTCAGTGGAAACACCATATATTTT; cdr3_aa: CASGRPGQTLSGNTIYF
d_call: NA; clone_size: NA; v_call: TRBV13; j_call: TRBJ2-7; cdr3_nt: TGTGCCAGCAGCTTAGGCACTAACTACGAGCAGTACTTC; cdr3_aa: CASSLGTNYEQYF
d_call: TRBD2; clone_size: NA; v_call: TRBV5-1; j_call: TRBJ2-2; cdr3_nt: TGCGCCAGCAGCTCACCGGGACTATCGAACACCGGGGAGCTGTTTTTT; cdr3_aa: CASSSPGLSNTGELFF
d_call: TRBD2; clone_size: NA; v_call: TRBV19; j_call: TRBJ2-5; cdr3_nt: TGTGCCAGTAGCCCCCGGGGACTAGCGGGGGCACAAGAGACCCAGTACTTC; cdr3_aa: CASSPRGLAGAQETQYF
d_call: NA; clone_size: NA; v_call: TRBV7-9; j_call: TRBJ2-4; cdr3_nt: TGTGCCAGCAGCTGGGGAATGGGGGCCTACTCCAAAAACATTCAGTACTTC; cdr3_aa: CASSWGMGAYSKNIQYF
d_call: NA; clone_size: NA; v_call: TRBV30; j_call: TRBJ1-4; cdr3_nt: TGTGCCTGGAGGTCGGCAGGGCGTAATGAAAAACTGTTTTTT; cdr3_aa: CAWRSAGRNEKLFF
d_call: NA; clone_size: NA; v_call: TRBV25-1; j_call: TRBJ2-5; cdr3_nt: TGTGCCAGCAGTGCCCCGGGGAGTCAAGAGACCCAGTACTTC; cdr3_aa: CASSAPGSQETQYF
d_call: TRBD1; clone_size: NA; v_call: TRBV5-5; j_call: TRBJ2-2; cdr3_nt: TGTGCCAGCAGCCCCCGACAGGGGGCACGAAACACCGGGGAGCTGTTTTTT; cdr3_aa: CASSPRQGARNTGELFF
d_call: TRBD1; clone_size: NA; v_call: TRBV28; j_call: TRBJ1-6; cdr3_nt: TGTGCCAGCATTCCAGGGGGCAGGACCTATAATTCACCCCTCCACTTT; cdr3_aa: CASIPGGRTYNSPLHF
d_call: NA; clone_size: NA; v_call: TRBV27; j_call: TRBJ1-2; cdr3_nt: TGTGCCAGCAGTGTTCGGGAGGGGTATGGCTACACCTTC; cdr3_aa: CASSVREGYGYTF
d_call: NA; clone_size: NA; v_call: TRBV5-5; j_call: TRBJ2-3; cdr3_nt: TGTGCCAGCAGCTTTTTCCCATGGAGCGCAGATACGCAGTATTTT; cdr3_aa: CASSFFPWSADTQYF
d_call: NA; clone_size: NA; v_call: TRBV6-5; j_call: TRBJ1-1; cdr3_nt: TGTGCCAGCAAGAGGTCAGGGGAGACCACTGAAGCTTTCTTT; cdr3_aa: CASKRSGETTEAFF
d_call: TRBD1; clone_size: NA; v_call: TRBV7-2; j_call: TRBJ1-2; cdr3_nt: TGTGCCAGCAGCGTCCGGGACAGGGTTAATTATGGCTACACCTTC; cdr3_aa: CASSVRDRVNYGYTF
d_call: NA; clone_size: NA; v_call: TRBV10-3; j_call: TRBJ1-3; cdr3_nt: TGTGCCATCTGGGGGGTTCTTGGAAACACCATATATTTT; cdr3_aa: CAIWGVLGNTIYF
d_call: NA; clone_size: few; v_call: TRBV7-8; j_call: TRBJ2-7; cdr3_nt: TGTGCCAGCAGCCAAGAGGGGGTTTACTACGAGCAGTACTTC; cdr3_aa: CASSQEGVYYEQYF
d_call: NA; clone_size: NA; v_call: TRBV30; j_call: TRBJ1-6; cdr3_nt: TGTGCCTGGAGTGTCCCAGGGGCCGATAATTCACCCCTCCACTTT; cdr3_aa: CAWSVPGADNSPLHF
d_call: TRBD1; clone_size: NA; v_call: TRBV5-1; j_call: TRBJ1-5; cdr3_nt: TGCGCCAGCAGCGCCGGGACAGGAGGTCAGCCCCAGCATTTT; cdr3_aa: CASSAGTGGQPQHF
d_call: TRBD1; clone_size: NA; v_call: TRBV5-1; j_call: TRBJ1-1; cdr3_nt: TGCGCCAGCAGCCCGGGGACAGGGGGCACTGAAGCTTTCTTT; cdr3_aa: CASSPGTGGTEAFF
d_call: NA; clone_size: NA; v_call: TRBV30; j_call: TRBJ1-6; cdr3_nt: TGTGCCTGGAGTTTAACAAGCTCCTATAATTCACCCCTCCACTTT; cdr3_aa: CAWSLTSSYNSPLHF
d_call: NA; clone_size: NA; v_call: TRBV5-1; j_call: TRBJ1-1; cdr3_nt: TGCGCCAGCAGCTTAAGCGGTGTCGGCACTGAAGCTTTCTTT; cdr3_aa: CASSLSGVGTEAFF
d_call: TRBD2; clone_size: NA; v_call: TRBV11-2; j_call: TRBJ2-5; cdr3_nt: TGTGCCAGCAGTCCCGGGGGCGGGGGGATCCAAGAGACCCAGTACTTC; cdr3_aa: CASSPGGGGIQETQYF
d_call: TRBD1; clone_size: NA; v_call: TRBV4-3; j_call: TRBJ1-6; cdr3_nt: TGCGCCAGCAGCCGAGGGACAGGGCCAATTTCACCCCTCCACTTT; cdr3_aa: CASSRGTGPISPLHF
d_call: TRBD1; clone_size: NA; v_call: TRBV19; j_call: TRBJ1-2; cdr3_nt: TGTGCCAGTAGTACCCAACAGGGGAGCCATGGCTACACCTTC; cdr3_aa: CASSTQQGSHGYTF
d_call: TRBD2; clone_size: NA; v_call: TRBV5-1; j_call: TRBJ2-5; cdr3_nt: TGCGCCAGCAGCAACCCGGGGGGGAACCAAGAGACCCAGTACTTC; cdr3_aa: CASSNPGGNQETQYF
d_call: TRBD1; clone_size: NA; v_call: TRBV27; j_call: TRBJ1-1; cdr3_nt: TGTGCCAGCAGTGGGGCCAGGGGGCCGAACACTGAAGCTTTCTTT; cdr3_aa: CASSGARGPNTEAFF
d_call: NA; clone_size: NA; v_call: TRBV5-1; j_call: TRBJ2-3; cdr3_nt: TGCGCCAGCAGCTTGGCAGGGATCATTAGCACAGATACGCAGTATTTT; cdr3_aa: CASSLAGIISTDTQYF
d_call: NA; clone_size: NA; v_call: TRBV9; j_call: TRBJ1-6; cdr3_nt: TGTGCCAGCAGCGCTAGCTTACATGAAGGTCCCCTCCACTTT; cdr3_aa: CASSASLHEGPLHF
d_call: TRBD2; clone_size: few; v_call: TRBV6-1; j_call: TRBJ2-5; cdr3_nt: TGTGCCAGCAGTGAAGCTAGCGGGGGGCAAGAGACCCAGTACTTC; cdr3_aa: CASSEASGGQETQYF
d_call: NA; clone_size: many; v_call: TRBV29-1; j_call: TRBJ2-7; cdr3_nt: TGCAGCGTTTCGCGAGGGGAGGAAAACGAGCAGTACTTC; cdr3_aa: CSVSRGEENEQYF
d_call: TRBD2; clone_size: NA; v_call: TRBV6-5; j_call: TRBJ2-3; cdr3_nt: TGTGCCAGCAGTTACGAAGCGGGGGGAGGGGATACGCAGTATTTT; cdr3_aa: CASSYEAGGGDTQYF
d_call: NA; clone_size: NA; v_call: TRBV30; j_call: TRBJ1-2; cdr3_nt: TGTGCCTGGAGTGGTGACAAGGGCTACACCTTC; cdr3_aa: CAWSGDKGYTF
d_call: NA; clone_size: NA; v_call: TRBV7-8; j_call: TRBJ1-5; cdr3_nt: TGTGCCAGCAGCGGGGAGGGGAGACAGCCCCAGCATTTT; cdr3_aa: CASSGEGRQPQHF